This entry describes one T cell receptor beta chain. This sample was taken from a study of OX40 agonist ivuxolimab in advanced cancers. Germline loops: CDR1 MNHEY, CDR2 SVGAGI. This CDR3 has 13 amino acids. Trimming at V came to 4 bases and at J to 3 bases, leaving 2 bases not matched to a gene. TCRdb keeps only in-frame clones here, not all; method: immunoSEQ multiplex PCR. The data contain approximately 69,000 clones, around 81% of them singletons. The V gene is TRBV6-5, the J gene TRBJ1-2; 7 nucleotides match TRBD1. The sequences come from CD4+ or CD8+ T cells sorted from blood, collected in a trial of the OX40 agonist ivuxolimab. The receptor was isolated from an adult with an advanced solid tumor such as melanoma, head and neck, liver or kidney cancer. The CDR3 nucleotides read TGTGCCAGCAGTTTAGGGACAGACTATGGCTACACCTTC. The encoded protein is CASSLGTDYGYTF.